The clone carrying this T cell receptor (beta chain) has a count of ten or more. The sample is drawn from a study of CD8 T cells in ankylosing spondylitis. V lost 0 bases and J 6 bases, leaving 12 bases between the germline ends. This CDR3 has 15 residues. The germline V gene encodes CDR1 MNHNS and CDR2 SASEGT. By quantitative 5'-RACE with molecular barcodes, the TCR beta libraries were made. TCRdb fed the 5' RACE reads into MiXCR, producing one record per CDR3 protein. The sample carries approximately 210,000 distinct CDR3 sequences, about 13% recorded once. The chain combines TRBV6-1 with TRBJ1-5, with D unclear. Sequenced input: blood, either unsorted or a sorted T cell fraction (not recorded which). This sequence was found in a male donor with ankylosing spondylitis or in good health (not recorded which). CDR3 DNA sequence: TGTGCCAGCAGTGAAGCTGGAGGATCTAGTCAGCCCCAGCATTTT. It is translated as CASSEAGGSSQPQHF.